Listed below are T cell receptor beta chains from one sample, sequenced in a study of OX40 agonist ivuxolimab in advanced cancers. TCRdb keeps only in-frame clones here, not all; method: immunoSEQ multiplex PCR. Of about 29,000 clones in the sample, about 89% are singletons; the top ten hold just under 9.5%. Sequencing was performed on CD4+ or CD8+ T cells sorted from blood, taken in a trial of the OX40 agonist ivuxolimab. These receptors were collected from an adult with an advanced solid tumor such as melanoma, head and neck, liver or kidney cancer. The CDR3 runs from the conserved cysteine through the conserved F or W. The D gene is left open where the match is weak. Clone size is stated in some rows and not others, as once, few, many or a class when expanded.

D: TRBD1; size: NA; J: TRBJ2-5; V: TRBV7-9; DNA: TGTGCCAGCAGCTCAAGTCCCGGGACAGGATTACAAGAGACCCAGTACTTC; CDR3: CASSSSPGTGLQETQYF
D: NA; size: NA; J: TRBJ1-1; V: TRBV28; DNA: TGTGCCAGCAGTTTTGGGTTAGCTTTTTCGCTGACCCCTGAAGCTTTCTTT; CDR3: CASSFGLAFSLTPEAFF
D: NA; size: once; J: TRBJ1-1; V: TRBV10-3; DNA: TGTGCCATCAGTGAGTCCCTCTTCACTGAAGCTTTCTTT; CDR3: CAISESLFTEAFF
D: TRBD2; size: few; J: TRBJ2-7; V: TRBV4-1; DNA: TGCGCCAGCAGCCAAGAAGTGGGGACTAGCTATGCGCAGTACTTC; CDR3: CASSQEVGTSYAQYF
D: NA; size: NA; J: TRBJ2-7; V: TRBV5-4; DNA: TGTGCCAGCAGCTCGGAGCCAGACGAGCAGTACTTC; CDR3: CASSSEPDEQYF
D: TRBD1; size: NA; J: TRBJ1-5; V: TRBV18; DNA: TGTGCCAGCAACAGGGGAGGGGATCAGCCCCAGCATTTT; CDR3: CASNRGGDQPQHF
D: NA; size: NA; J: TRBJ2-7; V: TRBV11-2; DNA: TGTGCCAGCAGCTTGGGTGCCGGCTACGAGCAGTACTTC; CDR3: CASSLGAGYEQYF
D: NA; size: once; J: TRBJ2-3; V: TRBV11-2; DNA: TGTGCCAGCAGCTTGGAGGGGGAGGCAGATACGCAGTATTTT; CDR3: CASSLEGEADTQYF
D: NA; size: NA; J: TRBJ2-1; V: TRBV7-9; DNA: TGTGCCAGCAGCTATTCAGTCGGCTACAATGAGCAGTTCTTC; CDR3: CASSYSVGYNEQFF
D: NA; size: NA; J: TRBJ1-3; V: TRBV6-5; DNA: TGTGCCAGCACCTGGGACAACGGAAACACCATATATTTT; CDR3: CASTWDNGNTIYF
D: NA; size: NA; J: TRBJ2-2; V: TRBV6-5; DNA: TGTGCCAGCAGTTTACAGGGAGGGGAGCTGTTTTTT; CDR3: CASSLQGGELFF
D: TRBD1; size: few; J: TRBJ2-7; V: TRBV27; DNA: TGTGCCAGCAGCCGACAGGGCTCCTACGAGCAGTACTTC; CDR3: CASSRQGSYEQYF
D: NA; size: NA; J: TRBJ2-7; V: TRBV2; DNA: TGTGCCACCAAGGACAGCTCCTACGAGCAGTACTTC; CDR3: CATKDSSYEQYF
D: NA; size: NA; J: TRBJ2-1; V: TRBV9; DNA: TGTGCCAGCAGCGTAGCCTTCTACAATGAGCAGTTCTTC; CDR3: CASSVAFYNEQFF
D: NA; size: few; J: TRBJ1-2; V: TRBV19; DNA: TGTGCCAGTAGTATTTTGTTCGGGATTCTTGGCTACACCTTC; CDR3: CASSILFGILGYTF
D: NA; size: NA; J: TRBJ1-5; V: TRBV7-2; DNA: TGTGCCAGCAGCTGGTCCAATAGCAATCAGCCCCAGCATTTT; CDR3: CASSWSNSNQPQHF
D: NA; size: NA; J: TRBJ2-2; V: TRBV13; DNA: TGTGCCAGCAGCTTAGGCCTCAGATATAACACCGGGGAGCTGTTTTTT; CDR3: CASSLGLRYNTGELFF
D: NA; size: NA; J: TRBJ1-1; V: TRBV7-2; DNA: TGTGCCAGCAGCTCGCCGGACATCACTGAAGCTTTCTTT; CDR3: CASSSPDITEAFF
D: NA; size: NA; J: TRBJ2-3; V: TRBV7-9; DNA: TGTGCCAGCAGCTTAGTTACTAGCCCCACAGATACGCAGTATTTT; CDR3: CASSLVTSPTDTQYF
D: TRBD1; size: NA; J: TRBJ2-6; V: TRBV4-1; DNA: TGCGCCAGCAGCCAATACGGACAGGGGATCGGTGGGGCCAACGTCCTGACTTTC; CDR3: CASSQYGQGIGGANVLTF
D: NA; size: NA; J: TRBJ2-1; V: TRBV19; DNA: TGTGCCAGTAGTATAGAAGGGGCCCTCAATGAGCAGTTCTTC; CDR3: CASSIEGALNEQFF
D: TRBD1; size: once; J: TRBJ2-7; V: TRBV5-6; DNA: TGTGCCAGCAGCCAGCATTACAGGGGACCCTCCTACGAGCAGTACTTC; CDR3: CASSQHYRGPSYEQYF
D: TRBD1; size: NA; J: TRBJ2-1; V: TRBV6-5; DNA: TGTGCCAGCAGGGGGACAGGGGGCTACAATGAGCAGTTCTTC; CDR3: CASRGTGGYNEQFF
D: NA; size: NA; J: TRBJ2-1; V: TRBV19; DNA: TGTGCCAGTAGTATCGCCAAGTACAATGAGCAGTTCTTC; CDR3: CASSIAKYNEQFF
D: NA; size: NA; J: TRBJ1-6; V: TRBV19; DNA: TGTGCCAGTAGTGCGGTATCTTCACCCCTCCACTTT; CDR3: CASSAVSSPLHF
D: NA; size: NA; J: TRBJ1-2; V: TRBV6-1; DNA: TGTGCCAGCAGTGGTACAGGAACCACAACTAACTATGGCTACACCTTC; CDR3: CASSGTGTTTNYGYTF
D: TRBD1; size: NA; J: TRBJ1-1; V: TRBV6-1; DNA: TGTGCCAGCAGTGATCGTAGGAGGGGGCCGGACACTGAAGCTTTCTTT; CDR3: CASSDRRRGPDTEAFF
D: NA; size: NA; J: TRBJ2-7; V: TRBV30; DNA: TGTGCCTGGAGTGAACAGAGCTACGAGCAGTACTTC; CDR3: CAWSEQSYEQYF
D: NA; size: NA; J: TRBJ1-2; V: TRBV6-1; DNA: TGTGCCAGCAGTGACTTCGCCCCCTATGGCTACACCTTC; CDR3: CASSDFAPYGYTF
D: TRBD1; size: NA; J: TRBJ1-5; V: TRBV27; DNA: TGTGCCAGCAGTTGGACAGGGGACAATCAGCCCCAGCATTTT; CDR3: CASSWTGDNQPQHF